This T cell receptor (beta chain) was sequenced in a study of cytomegalovirus exposure and HLA in healthy donors (dated by TCRdb to the late 2010s). For the wider study: According to a later analysis, the approximately 130 validation repertoires were produced on the same platform as the roughly 600 repertoires of the first cohort. The study aimed to test whether signatures of past pathogen exposure could be identified by cataloging public T cell receptors. Besides the first cohort of around 670 subjects, a separate validation cohort made up of 120 different subjects was used. To predict cytomegalovirus infection status, the study brought together high-throughput TCR immunosequencing, statistical association of individual TCRs with disease status, and machine learning.

Paper-wide results and their limitations: A later analysis lacked HLA typing for the validation cohort, so it scored co-occurrence in that cohort across all 120 or so repertoires. The study gave a list of some 150 TCR beta chains associated with cytomegalovirus. Most TCR sequences were seen in very few donors, while some public TCRs were found in many individuals. It was suggested by the authors that the approach could potentially be generalized to other disease states and immunological phenotypes. The classifier was reported to diagnose cytomegalovirus status with high specificity and sensitivity in both the original and validation cohorts. A few of the identified cytomegalovirus-associated TCR beta chains were confirmed in vitro to be specific for cytomegalovirus antigens. Of the cluster scores, roughly 95% were above 0 in a later analysis, which found that TCRs clustered in the first cohort also tended to co-occur in the 120 validation repertoires.

Donors formed part of the validation cohort, which comprised about 130 subjects and was distinct from the first cohort of 690 or so subjects. The method behind the library was the immunoSEQ multiplex PCR assay. The authors' pipeline ran thus. A statistical classification framework was built to diagnose cytomegalovirus status from the catalog of TCR beta chain sequences. This is the immuneACCESS table as TCRdb keeps it, with only in-frame sequences that have V and J called. A part of the clones is gone; compared with another copy, unresolved V genes explain less than half, and the rest is unexplained. V and J calls and clone size are given by that table; D and trimming were obtained from the DNA. In this sample the table shows 200,000 to 250,000 clones, roughly 83% of which occur a single time. The top ten clonotypes cover 4.5% to 7% of the sample. In its sample, this clone was seen once. What antigen it recognizes has not been identified. No per-base quality is available; no much larger clone lies one base away.

Sequenced material: PBMCs. The TCR was taken from a young woman in good health and CMV-seronegative.

The base sequence is TGTGCCAGCAGTTTATCAGGCGTCCCCCCGTTCTTC. This codes for CASSLSGVPPFF. The rearranged chain carries TRBV27 and TRBJ2-1, with no reliable assignment of the D segment. V is reduced by 0 bases and J by 15 bases, leaving a spacing of 12 bases between them. CDR1 MNHEY and CDR2 SMNVEV were looked up in the germline V gene (reference sequence). The CDR3, cysteine through phenylalanine, is 12 amino acids long. This entry keeps only the CDR3 DNA: 36 bases, framed from base 1.